Each of the 9 T cell receptor beta chains below was sequenced from the same sample in a study of blood T cell repertoires in COVID-19. Clones were read by immunoSEQ multiplex PCR, and TCRdb kept only the in-frame ones, dropping some. The table has a few hundred thousand clones, around 91% seen once. What was sequenced was PBMCs or T cells enriched from blood (not recorded which). The receptor source for this set is a woman in her thirties or forties who had recovered from COVID-19.

CDR3: CASSLGTSGYTDTQYF. Here the CDR3 DNA reads TGTGCCAGCAGCTTGGGGACTAGCGGGTACACAGATACGCAGTATTTT. The chain carries TRBV5-4 and TRBJ2-3; 11 nucleotides align to TRBD2. The V segment lost 0 bases and the J segment 2 bases; nucleotides outside the gene matches: 2. This CDR3 is 16 amino acids long. Germline V CDR1 and CDR2: SGHNT, YYREEE (reference sequence).

The chain has TRBV5-1 and TRBJ2-7, with 7 bases identical to TRBD1. J was trimmed by 3 bases and V by 3 bases; bases with no gene match: 3. Per germline, CDR1 SGHRS and CDR2 YFSETQ. The CDR3 spans 13 residues. CDR3 nucleotide sequence: TGCGCCAGCAGCTCAGGACAGGTCTACGAGCAGTACTTC. This translates into CASSSGQVYEQYF. Full variable domain (outside the CDR3, taken from reference TRBV5-1 and TRBJ2-7): KAGVTQTPRYLIKTRGQQVTLSCSPISGHRSVSWYQQTPGQGLQFLFEYFSETQRNKGNFPGRFSGRQFSNSRSEMNVSTLELGDSALYLCASSSGQVYEQYFGPGTRLTVT.

The chain uses TRBV10-1 and TRBJ2-2, with a weak D call TRBD1 (5 bases). The V and J ends lost 7 bases and 3 bases respectively, with 9 bases between them. The germline V gene has CDR1 WNHNN and CDR2 SYGVQD (reference sequence). The CDR3 covers 13 residues. CDR3 sequence: CASTSGYTGELFF. CDR3 in DNA: TGCGCCAGCACATCAGGGTACACCGGGGAGCTGTTTTTT.

This chain uses TRBV27 with TRBJ1-5, with TRBD1 matching over 10 bases. Germline CDR1 is MNHEY and CDR2 is SMNVEV (reference sequence). After removal of 6 bases from V and 1 base from J, the junction contained 12 bases not matched to a gene. This CDR3 contains 18 residues. The CDR3 DNA is TGTGCCAGCAGCCGGGACAGGGGCGCGCAGAGGAGCAATCAGCCCCAGCATTTT. Translating gives CASSRDRGAQRSNQPQHF.

The chain couples TRBV3-1 (or the pseudogene TRBV3-2) to TRBJ1-2; 9 bases align to TRBD1. V shed 4 bases and J 4 bases; nucleotides not matched to a gene: 13. Germline loops: CDR1 LGHDT, CDR2 YNNKEL (reference sequence). The length of the CDR3 is 17 residues. The CDR3 DNA sequence: TGTGCCAGCAGCCGAGCGTCCGGGACAGGGAGAGGCTATGGCTACACCTTC. Its translation is CASSRASGTGRGYGYTF.

Worth noting for this clone: At one of its ends the junction is not consistent with the germline gene, which may arise from a read error. The V and J genes are TRBV7-8 and TRBJ2-3; 9 nucleotides line up with TRBD1. This CDR3 comprises 13 residues. From germline, CDR1 is SGHVS and CDR2 FQNEAQ. Written as DNA, the CDR3 is TGTGCCAGCAGCTTAGATAGGACAGGGGTTCAGAATTTT. Translated: CASSLDRTGVQNF.

The genes are TRBV7-9 and TRBJ2-2, with TRBD2 as a possible D gene (7 bases). Trimming removed 5 bases from V and 6 bases from J, with 13 bases in between. CDR1 SEHNR and CDR2 FQNEAQ come from the germline V gene (reference sequence). The CDR3 sequence is 14 residues long. The DNA for the CDR3 is TGTGCCAGCAGCATAGGGGGAGGGGCCGGGGAGCTGTTTTTT. It codes for CASSIGGGAGELFF.

The chain recombines TRBV4-2 with TRBJ1-2, with TRBD1 as a possible D gene (5 bases). The CDR3 extends over 13 amino acids. Trimming removed 7 bases from V and 7 bases from J, with 16 bases in between. Looked up from germline, CDR1 is LGHNA and CDR2 is YNFKEQ. The CDR3 DNA follows: TGTGCCAGCACCGAGAGGACAAGGGGTGGCTACACCTTC. The encoded protein is CASTERTRGGYTF.

V usage is TRBV11-2 and J usage is TRBJ2-7; 8 bases fit TRBD2. Germline V lookup: CDR1 SGHAT, CDR2 FQNNGV. With V trimmed by 5 bases and J by 5 bases, 2 bases remained unmatched. The CDR3 runs 12 residues. The CDR3 loop reads CASSLLADEQYF. DNA for the CDR3: TGTGCCAGCAGCCTACTAGCGGACGAGCAGTACTTC.